The 19 T cell receptor beta chains below all came from one sample that was sequenced in a study of beta chain features in type 1 diabetes. Reverse transcribing all isolated RNA meant expressed TCRB transcripts were sequenced. The repertoire was sequenced with immunoSEQ multiplex PCR; TCRdb's copy has only in-frame clones and lacks some. The sample contains around 500,000 clones, roughly 11% of which appear only once. The source material was naive CD4+ T cells from blood. These receptors originate from a woman aged 18 to 35 in good health.

This clone was counted only a few times. The chain couples TRBV7-9 to TRBJ2-7, with D unresolved. CDR3 length: 15 residues. V was clipped by 5 bases and J by 0 bases, with 14 bases between them. CDR1 and CDR2 from the germline V gene are SEHNR and FQNEAQ (reference sequence). CDR3 region: CASSPPRRRSYEQYF. The CDR3 coding sequence is TGTGCCAGCAGCCCCCCCCGCCGCCGCTCCTACGAGCAGTACTTC.

This clone appeared a few times. This chain links TRBV2 with TRBJ2-1; possibly TRBD2 for D (5 bases). The V end was cut by 7 bases, the J end by 2 bases, with 18 bases between. Germline CDR1 and CDR2: SNHLY and FYNNEI. The CDR3 sequence is 16 residues long. The DNA for the CDR3 is TGTGCCAGCACGCTCTATATGGGAGTGGCCTACAATGAGCAGTTCTTC. Amino acid sequence: CASTLYMGVAYNEQFF.

This clone has only a few counts. This chain connects TRBV6-1 to TRBJ2-7, with 7 bases matching TRBD2. The CDR3 is 14 amino acids. With V trimmed by 2 bases and J by 6 bases, 7 bases remained unmatched. Germline V gene lookup returns CDR1 MNHNS and CDR2 SASEGT. The CDR3 DNA reads TGTGCCAGCAGTGAATGGGGCAGGGAGGGCGAGCAGTACTTC. Amino acids: CASSEWGREGEQYF.

The chain employs TRBV6-1 and TRBJ2-1, with unresolved D. The CDR3 loop spans 13 amino acids. The V end lost 8 bases, the J end lost 11 bases, and 19 bases lay between the germline ends. Germline V gene lookup returns CDR1 MNHNS and CDR2 SASEGT. The CDR3 coding sequence is TGTGCCAGCTACCGGAAGGGAACAGAACAGCAGTTCTTC. It codes for CASYRKGTEQQFF.

This clone was seen only a few times. The J gene is TRBJ2-7, the V gene TRBV9; D unresolved. This CDR3 contains 14 residues. With 1 base removed from V and 1 base from J, the gap between germline ends came to 9 bases. The V gene's germline CDR1 is SGDLS and CDR2 YYNGEE. The CDR3 spells CASSVLSTSYEQYF. The CDR3, as DNA: TGTGCCAGCAGCGTACTATCCACGTCCTACGAGCAGTACTTC.

V usage is TRBV29-1 and J usage is TRBJ1-4; D is possibly TRBD1 (5 bases). Germline assignment: CDR1 SQVTM and CDR2 ANQGSEA. V shed 5 bases and J shed 9 bases, with 13 bases lying between them. This CDR3 contains 12 residues. CDR3 nucleotides: TGCAGCGTTCGGGGCGAACTGCAAAAACTGTTTTTT. It yields the protein CSVRGELQKLFF.

This clone has a handful of counts. V gene TRBV9 combines with J gene TRBJ2-3; no clear D. The CDR3 is 14 amino acids. The ends were cut back, 0 bases at V and 5 bases at J, with 10 bases in the middle. CDR1 and CDR2 from the germline V gene are SGDLS and YYNGEE. CDR3 DNA sequence: TGTGCCAGCAGCGTAGGTGGAAGTCGAGATACGCAGTATTTT. It codes for CASSVGGSRDTQYF.

This clone has more than one count but fewer than ten. V and J are TRBV5-4 and TRBJ2-1, with TRBD1 as a possible D gene (6 bases). Deletions cut 3 bases from V and 4 bases from J, with 17 bases between. Germline V CDR1 and CDR2: SGHNT, YYREEE (reference sequence). This CDR3 is built from 16 residues. CDR3 coding DNA: TGTGCCAGCAGCTCGGACACTGGGACAAGATACAATGAGCAGTTCTTC. It encodes CASSSDTGTRYNEQFF.

The sample holds a few counts of this clone. V and J are TRBV4-1 and TRBJ1-5; the D is unclear. The CDR3 is 14 residues long. Germline loops: CDR1 MGHRA, CDR2 YSYEKL. V dropped 0 bases and J dropped 5 bases, with 8 bases sitting between them. CDR3 nucleotides: TGCGCCAGCAGCCAAGAGAGGGCCCATCAGCCCCAGCATTTT. Protein product: CASSQERAHQPQHF.

V and J are TRBV7-9 and TRBJ2-5; 8 positions match TRBD1. The CDR3 is 15 residues long. J gave up 4 bases and V 2 bases, and 6 bases lay outside the gene matches. CDR1 and CDR2 from the germline V gene are SEHNR and FQNEAQ (reference sequence). CDR3 sequence: CASSLTGTGGETQYF. CDR3 in DNA: TGTGCCAGCAGCTTAACGGGAACAGGGGGAGAGACCCAGTACTTC.

There are a few counts of this clone. The V and J genes are TRBV7-9 and TRBJ2-3; 7 bases line up with TRBD2. Germline V lookup: CDR1 SEHNR, CDR2 FQNEAQ (reference sequence). CDR3 length: 17 residues. V was pared by 2 bases and J by 4 bases, with 12 bases of the junction left unmatched. CDR3 DNA: TGTGCCAGCAGCTTAACTAGCGCTCATTGGGACGCAGATACGCAGTATTTT. Translated, it gives CASSLTSAHWDADTQYF.

This clone occurred a few times. The rearrangement joins TRBV19 to TRBJ2-3; 11 bases line up with TRBD1. Germline V gives CDR1 LNHDA, CDR2 SQIVND (reference sequence). V dropped 11 bases and J dropped 3; count of bases not matched to a gene: 4. The CDR3 consists of 13 residues. The CDR3 DNA follows: TGTGCCGTCGGACAGGGGGCTACAGATACGCAGTATTTT. Translating it yields CAVGQGATDTQYF.

This clone has more than one count but fewer than ten. The chain has TRBV29-1 and TRBJ2-1, with a weak D call TRBD1 (6 bases). CDR1 SQVTM and CDR2 ANQGSEA come from the germline V gene. The CDR3 length is 13 residues. V lost 7 bases and J 5 bases, leaving 15 bases between the germline ends. CDR3 region: CSAGQTLNNEQFF. The CDR3, as DNA: TGCAGCGCTGGACAGACGTTGAACAATGAGCAGTTCTTC.

The chain employs TRBV30 and TRBJ1-1; D remains ambiguous. Looked up from germline, CDR1 is GTSNPN and CDR2 is SVGIG (reference sequence). CDR3 length: 13 amino acids. V lost 0 bases to trimming and J lost 2 bases, with 7 bases between them. The CDR3 here is CAWSVRFNTEAFF. In DNA, the CDR3 is TGTGCCTGGAGTGTACGGTTTAACACTGAAGCTTTCTTT.

This clone was seen a handful of times. The chain uses TRBV5-1 and TRBJ2-5, with a weak D call TRBD2 (6 bases). The germline V and J ends were trimmed by 3 bases and 0 bases, with 6 bases remaining between them. Germline values: CDR1 SGHRS, CDR2 YFSETQ. This CDR3 spans 13 amino acids. CDR3 residues: CASSWGDQETQYF. In DNA form, the CDR3 reads TGCGCCAGCAGCTGGGGGGACCAAGAGACCCAGTACTTC.

This clone was found a few times. This chain uses TRBV7-2 with TRBJ2-5; no definite D call. The CDR3 is 13 residues long. Trimming pared 5 bases from V and 7 bases from J, leaving 14 bases between. The germline CDR1 and CDR2 sequences are SGHTA and FQGNSA. Here the CDR3 DNA reads TGTGCCAGCAGCCCGGCCATTTCAGGGACCCAGTACTTC. It codes for CASSPAISGTQYF.

The rearrangement links TRBV7-9 to TRBJ2-1; 10 bases map to TRBD1. CDR1 and CDR2 (germline): SEHNR, FQNEAQ (reference sequence). J was trimmed by 9 bases and V by 9 bases; bases with no gene match: 14. The CDR3 contains 15 residues. The chain's CDR3 is CARSVGTGVDGEQFF. CDR3 DNA: TGTGCCAGATCAGTAGGGACAGGGGTTGATGGTGAGCAGTTCTTC.

This clone was counted only a few times. The gene calls are TRBV7-8 and TRBJ2-5; D may be TRBD2 (6 bases). The ends were cut back, 5 bases at V and 4 bases at J, with 23 bases in the middle. Per the germline V gene, CDR1 is SGHVS and CDR2 is FQNEAQ. The CDR3 spans 17 residues. The CDR3 sequence: CASSPPRREAGRETQYF. For the CDR3, the DNA is TGTGCCAGCAGCCCCCCCCGGAGGGAAGCCGGACGAGAGACCCAGTACTTC.

V gene TRBV7-9 combines with J gene TRBJ2-1; 10 positions agree with TRBD2. The CDR3 spans 15 residues. With V trimmed by 2 bases and J by 10 bases, 8 bases remained unmatched. CDR1 and CDR2 from the germline V gene are SEHNR and FQNEAQ (reference sequence). Written as DNA, the CDR3 is TGTGCCAGCAGCTTACGGCTAGCGGGAGCGGAAGAGCAGTTCTTC. It codes for CASSLRLAGAEEQFF.